A single TCR beta chain is shown here with its context. The data belong to a study of PD-L1 blockade in urothelial cancer. Study context: Male patients with bladder-origin urothelial cancer numbered about nine tenths of the roughly 30. Median blood clonality was approximately 0.08, with more than 75,000 unique TCRs.

Repertoires were generated with immunoSEQ multiplex PCR, while TCRdb's copy carries only in-frame clones and drops some. The sample includes roughly 120,000 clones, about 89% of them seen just once. The CDR3 totals 14 residues. With 1 base removed from V and 2 bases from J, the gap between germline ends came to 8 bases. Germline lookup yields CDR1 SGHTA and CDR2 FQGNSA. Noted time point: peripheral blood 6 weeks after treatment start. The sample consisted of PBMCs, taken around atezolizumab (anti-PD-L1) treatment. This rearrangement joins TRBV7-2 to TRBJ2-5; D is possibly TRBD2 (5 bases). This clonotype originated in a man between 60 and 70 years old with urothelial cancer. The CDR3 coding sequence is TGTGCCAGCAGCTTAGGACGGGGACAAGAGACCCAGTACTTC. As protein: CASSLGRGQETQYF.